This T cell receptor (beta chain) was sequenced for a study of beta chain features in type 1 diabetes. Study-wide findings and caveats: Shorter templates may be favored by PCR, equally so in patients and controls.

The V gene's germline CDR1 is SGHTA and CDR2 FQGNSA. The CDR3 has 16 residues. The V and J ends lost 5 bases and 0 bases, in that order; junction bases with no gene match: 5. Expressed TCRB transcripts were sequenced because the entire RNA isolate underwent reverse transcription. TCRdb keeps only in-frame clones here, not all; method: immunoSEQ multiplex PCR. The sample holds 200,000 to 300,000 clones; roughly an eighth are singletons and the top ten take about 0.027%. With regard to this clone: Its antigen is as yet unknown.

The V and J genes are TRBV7-2 and TRBJ2-1, with 9 bases lining up with TRBD1. Sequencing was performed on naive CD4+ T cells from blood. This TCR was recovered from a woman in her forties in good health. CDR3 DNA sequence: TGTGCCAGCAGCCCCCGACAGGGGGACTCCTACAATGAGCAGTTCTTC. Translated: CASSPRQGDSYNEQFF.